Listed here is a single TCR beta chain. No antigen is known for it. Within one base of it there is no much larger clone, and no base qualities were kept. The data were taken from a study of shared clonotypes between healthy human individuals (dated by TCRdb to the early 2020s). As for the study more broadly: The cohort included a few men and two women between 18 and 49 years of age. For each donor, three plates each were used for CD4 naive and CD4 memory, two plates were used for CD8 naive, and one plate was used for CD8 memory. To estimate repertoire size and how much clonotypes are shared between individuals, the study performed deep sequencing of blood TCR repertoires from roughly five healthy adults. To increase sequencing depth and limit assay-specific biases, TCR repertoire library preparation and sequencing were carried out by different laboratories using diverse techniques. Each donor's leukapheresis produced roughly between about 0.8 and 10 billion PBMCs.

The donors were healthy, HIV-negative adults with no recently reported acute infections or vaccinations. All donors were Caucasian adults living in Nashville, Tennessee, USA. CD4+ T cells were enriched through magnetic negative selection, after which naive cells were positively selected on CD45RA and the remaining negative fraction served as the memory subset. Blood was obtained by leukapheresis, after which PBMCs were separated by Ficoll-Histopaque density gradient centrifugation and cryopreserved in liquid nitrogen vapor phase. Purity and quantity of every magnetically sorted T cell population were checked by analytical flow cytometry. Genomic DNA was isolated from every sorted fraction and measured by UV absorbance on a Nanodrop 2000c. The paper as a whole reports these results and caveats: Compared with non-shared clonotypes, the clonotypes found in all four sorted-subset donors had higher generation probabilities. Rarefaction of sorted-subset datasets indicated incomplete sequencing despite the large sequencing depth. Sharing across several donors was observed for around 4.8% of naive CD4, under 4% of naive CD8, over 2% of memory CD4, and less than 0.45% of memory CD8 clonotypes. Based on pairwise subsampling, the degree of clonotype sharing among donors was expected to be affected by sequencing depth. The small number of donors limited the genetic and exposure-history diversity represented. Naive subsets generally had larger estimated clonotype richness than memory subsets did. Sampling was restricted to blood, and TCR repertoires in tissue are likely to differ from TCR repertoires in blood.

Using the deep immunoSEQ assay, TCR CDR3 regions were amplified from genomic DNA by multiplex PCR. Genomic DNA extracted from each cell subset was distributed evenly over all wells of several immunoSEQ 96-well plates, and each plate served as one replicate. For sorted subsets, each replicate PCR was loaded with about 200 ng genomic DNA, equivalent to 30,000 or so T cell genomes. The purified libraries were quantified using a Qubit 3.0 fluorometer, sized with a Bioanalyzer 2100, and then quantified again using the KAPA Library Quantification kit. Each immunoSEQ 96-well plate was sequenced on its own single-read 150-cycle Illumina NextSeq 550 flow cell. On the study's bioinformatics: The immunoSEQ output contained only junctional sequences without quality scores, so filtering could not match that applied to full-length reads. To assign V/J genes and CDR3, sequences were annotated against IMGT germline references using PyIR, a Python wrapper for IgBLAST v1.9. Reads were removed for weak V/J assignments (E-value above 1e-6), missing CDR3, stop codons, out-of-frame junctions, or ambiguous translated residues. V3J clonotypes were defined by identical inferred V gene, J gene, and CDR3 amino acid sequence. Percentage overlap between repertoires was computed as shared unique clonotypes divided by the size of the smaller repertoire. Three approaches were used to assess repertoire richness: RTK rarefaction, the Chao1 estimator, and Recon v2.1 estimates of unobserved clonotypes. Generation probabilities for all TCRbeta clonotypes obtained by the gDNA method from four donors were computed using OLGA. TCRdb took this table from immuneACCESS and kept in-frame rearrangements with V and J called. Such tables lack part of the clones; where checked against another copy, unresolved V genes explain under half of the gap, and the rest is unexplained. The V and J calls and clone size were taken over from that table, and D and trimming were inferred from the DNA. This sample holds some 580,000 clones; around 97% were observed only once. Around 0.06% of the sample belongs to the ten largest clones.

The CDR3 contains 12 residues, cysteine and phenylalanine counted. The entry retains the CDR3 DNA only, 36 bases that are in frame from base 1. The CDR1 and CDR2 encoded by the germline V gene are MDHEN and SYDVKM. V is shortened by 3 bases, J by 7 bases, and the region joining them spans 9 bases. The chain is assembled from TRBV28 and TRBJ1-1; the D gene assignment is ambiguous. The receptor comes from a woman in her 30s in good health. Sequenced input: naive CD4+ T cells sorted from blood. Per the publication, the cell subset or site label means: CD45RA+ positively selected. CDR3 reads: CASSFYPGEAFF. The DNA sequence is TGTGCCAGCAGTTTCTATCCAGGTGAAGCTTTCTTT.